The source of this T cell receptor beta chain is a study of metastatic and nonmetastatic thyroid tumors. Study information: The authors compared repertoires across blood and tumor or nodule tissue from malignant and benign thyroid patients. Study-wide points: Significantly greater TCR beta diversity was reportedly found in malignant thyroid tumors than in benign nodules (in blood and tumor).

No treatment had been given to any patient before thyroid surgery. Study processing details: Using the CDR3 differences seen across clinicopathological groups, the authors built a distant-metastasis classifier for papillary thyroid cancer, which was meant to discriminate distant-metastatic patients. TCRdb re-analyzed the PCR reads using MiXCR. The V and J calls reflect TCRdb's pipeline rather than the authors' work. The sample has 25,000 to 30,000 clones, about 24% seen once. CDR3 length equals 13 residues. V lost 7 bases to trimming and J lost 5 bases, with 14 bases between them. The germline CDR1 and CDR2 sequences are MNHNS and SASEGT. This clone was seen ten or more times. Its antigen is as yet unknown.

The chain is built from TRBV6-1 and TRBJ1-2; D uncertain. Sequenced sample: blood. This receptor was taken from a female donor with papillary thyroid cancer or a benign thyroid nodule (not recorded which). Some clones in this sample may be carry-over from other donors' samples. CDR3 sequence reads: CASTPGAWYGYTF. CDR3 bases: TGTGCCAGCACGCCCGGAGCGTGGTATGGCTACACCTTC.